This T cell receptor beta chain was captured by sequencing in a study of T cell repertoires in cytomegalovirus infection. The V end lost 5 bases, the J end lost 11 bases, and 21 bases lay between the germline ends. CDR1 and CDR2 from the germline V gene are SGHVS and FNYEAQ. The CDR3 runs to 14 residues. Ten or more counts support this clonotype. Its antigen remains unknown. Study findings and constraints: Dominating the ex vivo response were HLA-C-restricted CMV-specific TCR beta clonotypes.

TCRdb redid the calling of the reads with MiXCR, one entry per CDR3 protein. The sample lists roughly 500,000 distinct CDR3 sequences, approximately 11% occurring once. The gene calls are TRBV7-6 and TRBJ1-1; no clear D. This receptor was identified in a human donor in good health (CMV status not recorded). Some clones in this sample may be carry-over from other donors' samples. The sequenced sample was PBMCs. CDR3 in DNA: TGTGCCAGCAGCACTAGGCAGGCGGGCAGTAAGGCTTTCTTT. The encoded protein is CASSTRQAGSKAFF.